A single sample gave rise to the 5 T cell receptor beta chains below, sequenced in a study of regulatory T cells in long-lasting Graves disease. This sample's time point: newly diagnosed GD, antithyroid drugs for less than 3 months. PBMCs provided the RNA from which the TCR library was made. CDR3 regions were amplified by Arm-PCR using iRepertoire HTBI primers to build TCR beta libraries. TCRdb fed the multiplex PCR reads into MiXCR, producing one record per CDR3 protein. The profile covers hundreds of thousands of distinct CDR3 sequences, with about 16% appearing a single time and 20% to 25% taken by the ten largest. Sample: peripheral blood mononuclear cells (PBMCs), taken at new diagnosis, from a patient treated with antithyroid drugs. Receptor source: a female donor with Graves disease.

This clonotype showed up many times. The chain joins TRBV3-1 to TRBJ2-5; the D call may be TRBD1 or TRBD2 (6 bases each). The V gene lost 5 bases and the J gene lost 5 bases, with 18 bases spanning the gap. The CDR3 is made up of 15 amino acids. In germline, CDR1 is LGHDT, CDR2 YNNKEL (reference sequence). CDR3 nucleotides: TGTGCCAGCAGCGGAGGGACACCGCCGTTGGAGACCCAGTACTTC. Translation gives CASSGGTPPLETQYF.

Only a few counts were recorded for this clonotype. V usage is TRBV15 and J usage is TRBJ2-5, with D possibly being TRBD2 (5 bases). CDR3 size: 16 residues. Germline CDR1 and CDR2: LNHNV and YYDKDF (reference sequence). The V and J ends lost 1 base and 0 bases respectively, with 12 bases between them. Here the CDR3 reads CATSRGSGAYQETQYF. CDR3 sequence (DNA): TGTGCCACCAGCAGAGGCAGCGGAGCTTACCAAGAGACCCAGTACTTC. The whole variable domain, remainder taken from reference TRBV15 and TRBJ2-5, is DAMVIQNPRYQVTQFGKPVTLSCSQTLNHNVMYWYQQKSSQAPKLLFHYYDKDFNNEADTPDNFQSRRPNTSFCFLDIRSPGLGDTAMYLCATSRGSGAYQETQYFGPGTRLLVL.

In this sample, this clonotype turned up many times. The V call is TRBV20-1, the J call TRBJ2-7, with D maybe TRBD1 (6 bases). The germline gives CDR1 DFQATT, CDR2 SNEGSKA (reference sequence). V lost 3 bases to trimming and J lost 10 bases, with 19 bases between them. The CDR3 runs to 13 residues. CDR3 in DNA: TGCAGTGCTAGGGTCCCCGGAGCAGGGGTCCAGTACTTC. It is translated as CSARVPGAGVQYF.

This clonotype has just a few counts. The chain combines TRBV18 with TRBJ2-7; 8 nucleotides match TRBD2. Germline V CDR1 and CDR2: KGHSH, LQKENI. The CDR3 is made up of 14 amino acids. Trimming cost V 8 bases and J 7 bases; bases outside gene matches: 13. The CDR3 sequence is CASVGGLGKSEQYF. CDR3 DNA: TGTGCCAGCGTGGGGGGACTAGGAAAATCGGAGCAGTACTTC.

The rearrangement joins TRBV12-3 or TRBV12-4 to TRBJ2-1; 8 bases are shared with TRBD1. This CDR3 comprises 15 residues. After removal of 4 bases from V and 2 bases from J, the junction contained 4 bases not matched to a gene. The CDR3 DNA reads as TGTGCCAGCAGTTCGGACAGGGAGGCCTACAATGAGCAGTTCTTC. It codes for CASSSDREAYNEQFF.